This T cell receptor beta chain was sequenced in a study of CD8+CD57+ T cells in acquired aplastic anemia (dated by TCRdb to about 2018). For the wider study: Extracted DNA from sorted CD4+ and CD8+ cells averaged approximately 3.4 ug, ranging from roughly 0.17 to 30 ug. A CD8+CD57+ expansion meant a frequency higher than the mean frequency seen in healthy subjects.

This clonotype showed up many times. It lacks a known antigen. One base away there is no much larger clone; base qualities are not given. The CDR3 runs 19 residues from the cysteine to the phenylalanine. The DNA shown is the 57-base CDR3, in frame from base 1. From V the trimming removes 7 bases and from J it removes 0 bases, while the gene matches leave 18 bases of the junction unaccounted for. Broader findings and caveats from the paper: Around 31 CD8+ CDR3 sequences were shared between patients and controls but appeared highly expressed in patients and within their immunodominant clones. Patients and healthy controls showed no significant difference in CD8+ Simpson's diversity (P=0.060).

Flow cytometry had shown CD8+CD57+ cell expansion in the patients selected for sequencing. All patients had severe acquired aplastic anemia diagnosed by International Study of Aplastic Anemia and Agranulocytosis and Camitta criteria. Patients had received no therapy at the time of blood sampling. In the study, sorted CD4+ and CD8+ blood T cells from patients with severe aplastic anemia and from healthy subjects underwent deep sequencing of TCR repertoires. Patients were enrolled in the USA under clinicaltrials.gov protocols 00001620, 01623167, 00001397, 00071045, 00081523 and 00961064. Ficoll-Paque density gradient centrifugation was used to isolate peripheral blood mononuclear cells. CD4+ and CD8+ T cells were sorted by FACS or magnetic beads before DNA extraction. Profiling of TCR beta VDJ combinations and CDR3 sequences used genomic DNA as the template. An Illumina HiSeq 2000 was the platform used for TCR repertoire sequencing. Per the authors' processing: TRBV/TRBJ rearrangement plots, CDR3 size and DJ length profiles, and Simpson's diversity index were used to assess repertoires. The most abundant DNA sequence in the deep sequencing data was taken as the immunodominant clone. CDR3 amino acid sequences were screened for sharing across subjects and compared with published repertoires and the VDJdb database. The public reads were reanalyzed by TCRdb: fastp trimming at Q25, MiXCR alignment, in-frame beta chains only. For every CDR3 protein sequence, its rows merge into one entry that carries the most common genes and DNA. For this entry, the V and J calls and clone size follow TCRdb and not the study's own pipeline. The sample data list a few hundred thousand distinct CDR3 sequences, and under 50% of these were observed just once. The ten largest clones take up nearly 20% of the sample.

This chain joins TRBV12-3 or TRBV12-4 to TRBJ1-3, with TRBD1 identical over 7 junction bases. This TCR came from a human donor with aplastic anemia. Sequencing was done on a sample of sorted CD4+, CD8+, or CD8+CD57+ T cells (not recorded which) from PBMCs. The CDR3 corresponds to CASTMRLGRDRDSGNTIYF. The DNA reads TGTGCCAGCACCATGCGTTTGGGTCGGGACAGAGACTCTGGAAACACCATATATTTT.